The T cell receptor beta chain under discussion was sequenced for a study of blood T cells in healthy people across ages. A sample-barcoded 5' primer and a J-beta primer mix were used in a second PCR of roughly 6 to 12 cycles. Every single cDNA molecule received a tag from a template-switch adaptor with 12 random nucleotides. TCRdb used MiXCR to reprocess the 5' RACE reads, holding one entry per CDR3 protein. The sample yields fewer than 1 million distinct CDR3 sequences, under 45% seen once. Comment on this clonotype: Antigen unknown.

Germline CDR1 reads SQVTM; CDR2 reads ANQGSEA. The CDR3 sequence is 14 residues long. V was cut by 6 bases and J by 1 base, with 15 bases left in between. General observations from the study: Higher diversity, along with more naive CD4+ cells, distinguished long-lived donors from aged donors.

The chain combines TRBV29-1 with TRBJ1-1; D might be TRBD1 (5 bases). The sequencing sample was made of blood. This TCR derives from a man aged 55-75 years in good health. The CDR3 region is CSVEGPPTNTEAFF. The CDR3 nucleotides read TGCAGCGTAGAGGGGCCACCAACGAACACTGAAGCTTTCTTT.